Below are 17 T cell receptor beta chains sequenced from a single sample in a study of OX40 agonist ivuxolimab in advanced cancers. TCRdb's copy holds only in-frame clones and misses some; the assay was immunoSEQ multiplex PCR. The data hold 65,000 or so clones, with around 83% observed a single time. The specimen was CD4+ or CD8+ T cells sorted from blood, collected in a trial of the OX40 agonist ivuxolimab. These TCRs come from an adult with an advanced solid tumor such as melanoma, head and neck, liver or kidney cancer.

The genes are TRBV5-1 and TRBJ1-3, with D uncertain. CDR3 size: 14 residues. Germline CDR1 and CDR2: SGHRS and YFSETQ. V shed 0 bases and J shed 0 bases, with 4 bases lying between them. CDR3 amino acids: CASSLGFSGNTIYF. In DNA form, the CDR3 reads TGCGCCAGCAGCTTGGGGTTCTCTGGAAACACCATATATTTT.

This chain joins TRBV4-3 and TRBJ1-5, with a tentative D call TRBD1 (5 bases). Looked up from germline, CDR1 is LGHNA and CDR2 is YSLEER. The CDR3 sequence is 16 residues long. Trimming left V 0 bases short and J 0 bases short, with 9 bases between. Here the CDR3 reads CASSQDRQTSNQPQHF. DNA of the CDR3: TGCGCCAGCAGCCAAGACCGACAGACTAGCAATCAGCCCCAGCATTTT.

The J gene is TRBJ2-6, the V gene TRBV5-1; no clear D. CDR3 size: 15 residues. The V end was cut by 6 bases, the J end by 0 bases, with 10 bases between. The germline gives CDR1 SGHRS, CDR2 YFSETQ. The CDR3 protein is CASMDGSSGANVLTF. In DNA form, the CDR3 reads TGCGCCAGCATGGACGGATCCTCTGGGGCCAACGTCCTGACTTTC.

The rearrangement links TRBV7-8 to TRBJ2-1; TRBD1 agrees at 10 bases. Germline V gene data show CDR1 as SGHVS and CDR2 as FQNEAQ. The V segment lost 3 bases and the J segment 0 bases; nucleotides outside the gene matches: 5. The CDR3 runs to 17 residues. CDR3 region: CASSLGGQGSSYNEQFF. In nucleotides, the CDR3 is TGTGCCAGCAGCTTGGGGGGACAGGGGAGCTCCTACAATGAGCAGTTCTTC.

The rearrangement uses TRBV18 and TRBJ2-1; TRBD2 agrees at 8 bases. The germline V gene encodes CDR1 KGHSH and CDR2 LQKENI. This CDR3 region has 17 residues. J was trimmed by 8 bases and V by 3 bases; bases with no gene match: 15. The CDR3 sequence is CASSPLLSGGRGYEQFF. CDR3 DNA: TGTGCCAGCTCACCCCTTTTGAGCGGGGGCCGCGGGTATGAGCAGTTCTTC. The full variable domain, rest sourced from reference TRBV18 and TRBJ2-1, is NAGVMQNPRHLVRRRGQEARLRCSPMKGHSHVYWYRQLPEEGLKFMVYLQKENIIDESGMPKERFSAEFPKEGPSILRIQQVVRGDSAAYFCASSPLLSGGRGYEQFFGPGTRLTVL.

The chain couples TRBV28 to TRBJ1-3; a possible D gene is TRBD1 (6 bases). From germline, CDR1 is MDHEN and CDR2 SYDVKM. Trimming stripped 5 bases from V and 0 bases from J, with 11 bases between. The CDR3 contains 15 residues. The CDR3 DNA sequence: TGTGCCAGCAGTCTCCGGACAGACTCTGGAAACACCATATATTTT. Protein sequence: CASSLRTDSGNTIYF.

The chain employs TRBV4-3 and TRBJ1-1, with D unresolved. Trimming took off 1 base at V and 0 bases at J, with 6 bases between the two ends. CDR3 size: 14 residues. CDR1 and CDR2 (germline): LGHNA, YSLEER. In DNA, the CDR3 is TGCGCCAGCAGCCAAGGGACTCTGAACACTGAAGCTTTCTTT. Translating gives CASSQGTLNTEAFF.

The chain links TRBV23-1 to TRBJ1-1; tentative D call: TRBD1 (5 bases). TRBV23-1 is filed as an ORF, its function uncertain. This CDR3 comprises 13 residues. The V end was cut by 5 bases, the J end by 12 bases, with 19 bases between. CDR3 DNA: TGCGCCAGCAGTTTTCCCCGGGACTCGACTCCTTTCTTT. This codes for CASSFPRDSTPFF.

The chain joins TRBV27 to TRBJ2-7, with 13 bases aligning to TRBD2. CDR3 length equals 16 residues. With V trimmed by 7 bases and J by 0 bases, 6 bases remained unmatched. Germline CDR1 MNHEY, CDR2 SMNVEV (reference sequence). Here the CDR3 reads CASTQLAGGPSYEQYF. The DNA of the CDR3 is TGTGCCAGCACCCAACTAGCGGGAGGGCCCTCCTACGAGCAGTACTTC.

As concerns this clone: A read error may produce the germline difference seen at one junction end. The V call is TRBV5-1, the J call TRBJ2-7, with 13 bases aligning to TRBD2. This CDR3 is built from 15 residues. Per the germline V gene, CDR1 is SGHRS and CDR2 is YFSETQ. The CDR3 reads CASRLGLAGIYEQYF. DNA of the CDR3: TGCGCCAGCAGGTTGGGACTAGCGGGAATCTACGAGCAGTACTTC.

A few counts support this clone. The V call is TRBV5-4, the J call TRBJ2-5; D not resolved. V was clipped by 1 base and J by 0 bases, with 7 bases between them. The V gene's germline CDR1 is SGHNT and CDR2 YYREEE (reference sequence). The CDR3 has 14 amino acids. Here the CDR3 reads CASSLRADQETQYF. The CDR3 DNA reads TGTGCCAGCAGCTTGAGGGCAGACCAAGAGACCCAGTACTTC.

V and J are TRBV6-1 and TRBJ2-3, with D uncertain. Trimming cost V 4 bases and J 2 bases, with 10 bases left between them. From germline, CDR1 is MNHNS and CDR2 SASEGT. The CDR3 has 14 amino acids. The CDR3 DNA follows: TGTGCCAGCAGTGCCTCCCGATACACAGATACGCAGTATTTT. Amino acid sequence: CASSASRYTDTQYF.

V and J are TRBV5-4 and TRBJ1-2; D might be TRBD1 (5 bases). CDR3 length: 15 residues. Germline lookup yields CDR1 SGHNT and CDR2 YYREEE (reference sequence). The V end lost 3 bases, the J end lost 0 bases, and 12 bases lay between the germline ends. CDR3 sequence: CASSYGTNSNYGYTF. CDR3 DNA: TGTGCCAGCAGCTATGGGACCAACTCTAACTATGGCTACACCTTC.

Here the CDR3 DNA reads TGTGCCAGCAGCTCCCCAAGGTCATTCAACACTGAAGCTTTCTTT. It translates to CASSSPRSFNTEAFF. This chain links TRBV5-4 with TRBJ1-1, with unresolved D. The CDR3 contains 15 residues. Trimming left V 3 bases short and J 2 bases short, with 14 bases between. The germline CDR1 and CDR2 sequences are SGHNT and YYREEE (reference sequence). The full variable domain, completed using reference TRBV5-4 and TRBJ1-1, is ETGVTQSPTHLIKTRGQQVTLRCSSQSGHNTVSWYQQALGQGPQFIFQYYREEENGRGNFPPRFSGLQFPNYSSELNVNALELDDSALYLCASSSPRSFNTEAFFGQGTRLTVV.

A note on this clone: This sample also contains other DNA sequences that code for the same CDR3. The rearrangement joins TRBV2 to TRBJ2-7; the match to TRBD2 covers 9 bases. CDR1 SNHLY and CDR2 FYNNEI come from the germline V gene. Trimming removed 4 bases from V and 3 bases from J; junction bases left unmatched: 1. The CDR3 is 13 amino acids. For the CDR3, the DNA is TGTGCCAGCAGTGGTAGCGGGGGCTACGAGCAGTACTTC. Translated: CASSGSGGYEQYF.

This chain links TRBV5-4 with TRBJ1-4; a weak D match, TRBD1 (5 bases). Trimming removed 2 bases from V and 5 bases from J, with 13 bases in between. The V gene's germline CDR1 is SGHNT and CDR2 YYREEE (reference sequence). The CDR3 loop spans 15 amino acids. The CDR3 sequence: CASSFGGANNEKLFF. The CDR3 DNA is TGTGCCAGCAGCTTCGGAGGGGCGAACAATGAAAAACTGTTTTTT.

This sequence joins TRBV2 and TRBJ1-6; D uncertain. This CDR3 is built from 13 residues. V shed 6 bases and J shed 7 bases, with 10 bases lying between them. Germline V CDR1 and CDR2: SNHLY, FYNNEI. CDR3 sequence reads: CASRTELNSPLHF. CDR3 nucleotide sequence: TGTGCCAGCAGGACCGAACTAAATTCACCCCTCCACTTT.